The following is a T cell receptor (beta chain) sequence with its context. As yet, its antigen is unknown. The source of the sample is a study of T cell responses to AZD1222 COVID-19 vaccine. Study conclusions and caveats: Rises in breadth and depth of Spike-specific TCRs came after two AZD1222 doses.

Here immunoSEQ multiplex PCR was the method, and the copy in TCRdb shows in-frame clones only, minus some. This table holds some 160,000 clones, roughly 89% found once. Sequenced material: peripheral blood, taken 28 days after the second AZD1222 dose. The TCR comes from an adult who received the AZD1222 COVID-19 vaccine.

The CDR3 protein is CAISGTNGIEKLFF. The DNA of the CDR3 is TGTGCCATCAGCGGGACCAATGGAATTGAAAAACTGTTTTTT. This rearrangement joins TRBV10-3 to TRBJ1-4, with a weak D call TRBD1 (5 bases). This CDR3 comprises 14 residues. Between the trimmed V and J ends, which lost 6 bases and 7 bases, there was a span of 15 bases. Looked up from germline, CDR1 is ENHRY and CDR2 is SYGVKD.